Listed below are T cell receptor beta chains from one sample, sequenced in a study of response to subunit inactivated influenza vaccine. TCRdb re-analysed the RT-PCR reads in MiXCR, keeping a single row per CDR3 protein. This table holds 400,000 to 550,000 distinct CDR3 sequences, about 25% found once. The specimen comprised CD4+ T cells sorted from PBMCs, sampled roughly 5 days after vaccination. These TCRs come from a man aged 45-60 years who received an inactivated influenza vaccine. Both conserved end residues are part of each CDR3. D genes are given only for firm matches. Clone size is stated in some rows and not others, as once, few, many or a class when expanded.

TRBD1	TRBV27	few	TRBJ2-7	TGTGCCAGCAGTAAGCACGGAGGGACAGGGTCCGAGCAGTACTTC	CASSKHGGTGSEQYF
-	TRBV5-1	few	TRBJ2-3	TGCGCCAGCAGCTTAGTACAGGAGTTAGATACGCAGTATTTT	CASSLVQELDTQYF
-	TRBV5-1	many	TRBJ1-2	TGCGCCAGCAGCAGGCAGGGCCACGGCTACACCTTC	CASSRQGHGYTF
-	TRBV5-1	few	TRBJ1-5	TGCGCCAGCAGCTTGGATGGCAGAGTCAATCAGCCCCAGCATTTT	CASSLDGRVNQPQHF
TRBD1	TRBV20-1	-	TRBJ2-7	TGCAGTGCTAGAGGGGGACAGGGCGTCTACGAGCAGTACTTC	CSARGGQGVYEQYF
-	TRBV5-1	-	TRBJ2-6	TGCGCCAGCAGCTTGGGACCCCCCAACTCTGGGGCCAACGTCCTGACTTTC	CASSLGPPNSGANVLTF
-	TRBV27	-	TRBJ2-1	TGTGCCAGCAGCTCGCGAGGTTCCGAAAGCTCCTACAATGAGCAGTTCTTC	CASSSRGSESSYNEQFF
-	TRBV2	once	TRBJ1-2	TGTGCCAGCAGTGAAGGTACTAACTATGGCTACACCTTC	CASSEGTNYGYTF
-	TRBV4-3	-	TRBJ2-4	TGCGCCAGCAGCCGAGAGGGACTAGCCAAAAACATTCAGTACTTC	CASSREGLAKNIQYF
-	TRBV7-9	-	TRBJ2-1	TGTGCCAGCAGCCCTAAGCCTGGCGAGGGCACCTCCAATGAGCAGTTCTTC	CASSPKPGEGTSNEQFF
-	TRBV18	-	TRBJ1-5	TGTGCCAGCTCTATCAGCTCCAATCAGCCCCAGCATTTT	CASSISSNQPQHF
-	TRBV28	few	TRBJ2-7	TGTGCCAGCAGCTCAAAGTGGGGGTGGGGGTCCGAGCAGTACTTC	CASSSKWGWGSEQYF
-	TRBV5-1	many	TRBJ2-3	TGCGCCAGCAGCTTGGAGCTGGGCAGGGCCTCAGATACGCAGTATTTT	CASSLELGRASDTQYF
TRBD1	TRBV7-8	-	TRBJ1-6	TGTGCCAGCAGACGACAGGGGAGCTCCTATAATTCACCCCTCCACTTT	CASRRQGSSYNSPLHF
TRBD2	TRBV6-1	-	TRBJ2-5	TGTGCCAGCAGGCCGGGACTAGCGGGTTACCAAGAGACCCAGTACTTC	CASRPGLAGYQETQYF
-	TRBV4-3	-	TRBJ2-7	TGCGCCAGCAGCCATACTCGGAGGGGGGTTGGGAGCTCCTACGAGCAGTACTTC	CASSHTRRGVGSSYEQYF
TRBD1	TRBV6-1	-	TRBJ1-2	TGTGCCAGCAGGCTAGACAGGGACGACTATGGCTACACCTTC	CASRLDRDDYGYTF
TRBD1	TRBV5-1	few	TRBJ2-7	TGCGCCAGCAGCCCGGACAGGGTAGGGTACGAGCAGTACTTC	CASSPDRVGYEQYF
TRBD2	TRBV20-1	-	TRBJ2-3	TGCAGTGCTAGACCACTAGCGGGAGGGCCATCTGGAGTGGAAGGAGATACGCAGTATTTT	CSARPLAGGPSGVEGDTQYF
-	TRBV5-1	few	TRBJ2-1	TGCGCCAGCAGCACACTTGGGGGGCGATCGGGGCGCTCCTACAATGAGCAGTTCTTC	CASSTLGGRSGRSYNEQFF
-	TRBV4-3	few	TRBJ2-5	TGCGCCAGCAGCCAGGAGGGGACGGCGGCCGTTCAGACCCAGTACTTC	CASSQEGTAAVQTQYF
TRBD2	TRBV12-3/TRBV12-4	-	TRBJ2-2	TGTGCCAGCAGTTTAAGGGCTAGCGGGAGCCACGCCGGGGAGCTGTTTTTT	CASSLRASGSHAGELFF
TRBD2	TRBV29-1	few	TRBJ2-1	TGCAGCGTTACGGGGACTAGCGGCCGATCAAATGAGCAGTTCTTC	CSVTGTSGRSNEQFF
-	TRBV12-3/TRBV12-4	many	TRBJ2-7	TGTGCCAGCAGTTCCCGGACTACCTACGAGCAGTACTTC	CASSSRTTYEQYF
-	TRBV4-3	-	TRBJ1-2	TGCGCCAGCAGCCAAGATGCGGCAGCGTATGGCTACACCTTC	CASSQDAAAYGYTF
-	TRBV15	many	TRBJ2-2	TGTGCCACCAGCAGAGGTGACACCAACACCGGGGAGCTGTTTTTT	CATSRGDTNTGELFF
TRBD2	TRBV24-1	-	TRBJ2-3	TGTGCCACCAGTGGCGGGAGAACAGATACGCAGTATTTT	CATSGGRTDTQYF